This TCR beta chain was profiled in a study of response to subunit inactivated influenza vaccine. Notes on the study in general: New T cells are recruited in small numbers by each seasonal influenza vaccination, according to the authors' suggestion.

TCRdb fed the RT-PCR reads into MiXCR, producing one record per CDR3 protein. Here the sample spans under 800,000 distinct CDR3 sequences, about 15% being singletons. For this clonotype: Antigen unknown.

The source was PBMCs from blood, collected about 14 days before vaccination. The clonotype originates from a man aged 45 to 65 who received an inactivated influenza vaccine.

As DNA, the CDR3 is TGTGCCAGCAGCGTACTCGGGGACACCGGGGAGCTGTTTTTT. It translates to CASSVLGDTGELFF. The chain couples TRBV9 to TRBJ2-2; perhaps TRBD2 as D (5 bases). This CDR3 is 14 amino acids long. Trimming pared 1 base from V and 3 bases from J, leaving 7 bases between. Germline values: CDR1 SGDLS, CDR2 YYNGEE.